Below, 24 T cell receptor beta chains from the same sample are listed, as sequenced in a study of CD8+CD57+ T cells in acquired aplastic anemia. Investigators profiled TCR beta VDJ and CDR3 from genomic DNA template. TCRdb re-analysed the reads in MiXCR, keeping a single row per CDR3 protein. Of approximately 170,000 distinct CDR3 sequences in the sample, about 53% were seen once. The sample comprised sorted CD4+, CD8+, or CD8+CD57+ T cells (not recorded which) from PBMCs. These receptors came from a human donor in good health, serving as a control.

This clonotype was counted many times. The chain recombines TRBV7-9 with TRBJ1-5; 7 nucleotides agree with TRBD1. Germline values: CDR1 SEHNR, CDR2 FQNEAQ (reference sequence). This CDR3 comprises 16 residues. Trimming removed 1 base from V and 3 bases from J; junction bases left unmatched: 6. The CDR3 coding sequence is TGTGCCAGCAGCTTAGACCTGGGACAGTACAATCAGCCCCAGCATTTT. Translating it yields CASSLDLGQYNQPQHF.

As to this clonotype: This may be a read error: a much more frequent sequence differs by one nucleotide. This chain links TRBV10-3 with TRBJ1-2; D remains unclear. This CDR3 region has 15 residues. Trimming shortened V by 11 bases and J by 4 bases, and 23 bases separated the two germline ends. Germline-derived CDR1 and CDR2 are ENHRY and SYGVKD. The CDR3 region is CACSEALQKLYGYTF. The CDR3 bases are TGTGCCTGCAGTGAAGCGCTTCAGAAACTCTATGGCTACACCTTC.

J is TRBJ2-7 and V is TRBV7-2, with 10 bases that match TRBD2. Trimming at V came to 6 bases and at J to 4 bases, leaving 6 bases not matched to a gene. The CDR3 length is 14 residues. Germline assignment: CDR1 SGHTA and CDR2 FQGNSA. In DNA form, the CDR3 reads TGTGCCAGCAGAACCTCTAGCGGGGGATACGAGCAGTACTTC. This gives the protein CASRTSSGGYEQYF.

The chain joins TRBV27 to TRBJ1-6, with D perhaps matching TRBD1 (6 bases). Trimming shortened V by 7 bases and J by 8 bases, and 15 bases separated the two germline ends. CDR1 and CDR2 (germline): MNHEY, SMNVEV (reference sequence). CDR3 size: 14 residues. This CDR3 is CASTSQGLHSPLHF. DNA for the CDR3: TGTGCCAGCACCTCACAGGGTCTCCATTCACCCCTCCACTTT.

The chain couples TRBV10-3 to TRBJ2-1; perhaps TRBD2 as D (6 bases). Trimming left V 3 bases short and J 5 bases short, with 17 bases between. The CDR3 totals 16 residues. The germline V gene encodes CDR1 ENHRY and CDR2 SYGVKD. The CDR3 reads CAISDPGLVSNNEQFF. The CDR3 bases are TGTGCCATCAGTGACCCGGGACTTGTCTCGAACAATGAGCAGTTCTTC.

This clonotype was detected ten times or more. The genes are TRBV19 and TRBJ1-2; D unresolved. Germline assignment: CDR1 LNHDA and CDR2 SQIVND (reference sequence). V lost 7 bases and J lost 12, with 27 bases in between. The CDR3 sequence is 15 residues long. CDR3: CASTLSVGQEKGHTF. In DNA form, the CDR3 reads TGTGCCAGTACGTTAAGCGTTGGCCAGGAGAAGGGCCACACCTTC.

V usage is TRBV12-3 or TRBV12-4 and J usage is TRBJ2-7; the D call may be TRBD1 or TRBD2 (5 bases each). There are 13 residues in the CDR3. V gave up 7 bases and J gave up 3 bases, with 13 bases separating them. This CDR3 is CASTRDGLYEQYF. CDR3 coding DNA: TGTGCCAGCACCCGGGACGGACTCTACGAGCAGTACTTC.

CDR3 region: CARSDTKRGYTF. The CDR3, as DNA: TGCGCCAGGTCGGATACAAAGAGGGGCTACACCTTC. The rearrangement joins TRBV10-2 to TRBJ1-2; D unresolved. Trimming took 9 bases from V and 8 from J, leaving 16 bases between them. Germline V lookup: CDR1 WSHSY, CDR2 SAAADI. This CDR3 has 12 amino acids.

Details on this clonotype: A single base separates this from a much larger clone, so it may be a read error. This chain links TRBV5-1 with TRBJ1-4, with D unresolved. Germline V gene data show CDR1 as SGHRS and CDR2 as YFSETQ. The CDR3 runs 13 residues. V was pared by 6 bases and J by 7 bases, with 13 bases between. The CDR3 sequence: CASTGEASEKLFF. For the CDR3, the DNA is TGCGCCAGCACCGGGGAGGCTAGTGAAAAACTGTTTTTT.

Worth noting for this clonotype: This sequence may be a read error, since a much larger clone differs from it by one base. This rearrangement joins TRBV20-1 to TRBJ2-7; 11 bases align to TRBD2. CDR3 length: 16 residues. Germline V gives CDR1 DFQATT, CDR2 SNEGSKA (reference sequence). CDR3 loop: CSARDPASGGSYERYF. CDR3 nucleotides: TGCAGTGCTAGAGATCCTGCTAGCGGGGGGTCCTACGAGCGGTACTTC.

This clonotype has only one observation. The J gene is TRBJ2-3, the V gene TRBV20-1; no firm D call. Germline loops: CDR1 DFQATT, CDR2 SNEGSKA (reference sequence). The CDR3 totals 14 residues. V lost 2 bases, J lost 1 base, and 10 bases lay in between. CDR3 coding DNA: TGCAGTGCTAGACTGGCGTACGGCACAGATACGCAGTATTTT. This codes for CSARLAYGTDTQYF.

As DNA, the CDR3 is TGTGCCAGCAGCCCGGGACCGCCTCCGGATTCACCCCTCCACTTT. The encoded protein is CASSPGPPPDSPLHF. The J gene is TRBJ1-6, the V gene TRBV7-9, with a possible D match to TRBD1 (5 bases). From germline, CDR1 is SEHNR and CDR2 FQNEAQ (reference sequence). V shed 5 bases and J shed 8 bases, with 16 bases lying between them. The CDR3 loop spans 15 amino acids. The full variable domain, in which reference TRBV7-9 and TRBJ1-6 provide the parts outside the CDR3, is DTGVSQNPRHKITKRGQNVTFRCDPISEHNRLYWYRQTLGQGPEFLTYFQNEAQLEKSRLLSDRFSAERPKGSFSTLEIQRTEQGDSAMYLCASSPGPPPDSPLHFGNGTRLTVT.

This clonotype was observed many times. The J gene is TRBJ2-1, the V gene TRBV28; perhaps TRBD1 as D (5 bases). The germline V gene encodes CDR1 MDHEN and CDR2 SYDVKM. CDR3 length: 15 amino acids. With 0 bases removed from V and 8 bases from J, the gap between germline ends came to 14 bases. The CDR3 spells CASSLWTARGDEQFF. CDR3 DNA sequence: TGTGCCAGCAGTTTATGGACAGCGAGAGGTGATGAGCAGTTCTTC.

The V call is TRBV11-2, the J call TRBJ1-2, with D perhaps TRBD1 (5 bases). V was clipped by 4 bases and J by 2 bases, with 20 bases between them. The CDR3 runs to 17 residues. Germline lookup yields CDR1 SGHAT and CDR2 FQNNGV. For the CDR3, the DNA is TGTGCCAGCAGCTCCGGGACTCCCCTTTCGCGAAACTATGGCTACACCTTC. Translated, it gives CASSSGTPLSRNYGYTF. Complete variable domain (other parts from reference TRBV11-2 and TRBJ1-2): EAGVAQSPRYKIIEKRQSVAFWCNPISGHATLYWYQQILGQGPKLLIQFQNNGVVDDSQLPKDRFSAERLKGVDSTLKIQPAKLEDSAVYLCASSSGTPLSRNYGYTFGSGTRLTVV.

As for this clonotype: The junction departs from the called germline gene at one end, perhaps through a read error. This CDR3 is CAGRHSQPGAFF. The CDR3 DNA follows: TGTGCCGGTAGACATAGTCAGCCTGGAGCTTTCTTT. The V gene is TRBV19, the J gene TRBJ1-1; no firm D call. CDR3 length equals 12 residues. CDR1 LNHDA and CDR2 SQIVND come from the germline V gene (reference sequence).

This chain links TRBV7-6 with TRBJ1-2; TRBD1 is a possible D gene (6 bases). V was shortened by 5 bases and J by 0 bases, with 13 bases between the two germline ends. Germline V gene data show CDR1 as SGHVS and CDR2 as FNYEAQ. This CDR3 has 15 amino acids. The CDR3 nucleotides are TGTGCCAGCAGCATTGGGGGCAACTCTAACTATGGCTACACCTTC. Protein sequence: CASSIGGNSNYGYTF.

The CDR3 DNA is TGCAGTGCTACTAGCGGGGGCAGCCCCTACAATGAGCAGTTCTTC. Translating it yields CSATSGGSPYNEQFF. The chain couples TRBV20-1 to TRBJ2-1; TRBD2 matches 10 bases. CDR3 length equals 15 residues. V lost 4 bases to trimming and J lost 2 bases; unmatched junction nucleotides: 5. Per germline, CDR1 DFQATT and CDR2 SNEGSKA (reference sequence).

The chain recombines TRBV1 with TRBJ2-5; the D segment call TRBD1 is taken from the table without a DNA check. TRBV1 is deemed a pseudogene. This CDR3 region has 20 residues. In DNA, the CDR3 is TGCTTTTTTCCCCCGCCCTGCTGGCACAGAAGTGCGTTAAGTAGGGAGACCCAGTACTTC. Its translation is CFFPPPCWHRSALSRETQYF.

This clonotype was seen a few times. This chain connects TRBV20-1 to TRBJ2-7; TRBD1 matches 7 bases. There are 13 residues in the CDR3. V shed 5 bases, J shed 0 bases, and the junction held 4 bases outside the gene matches. CDR1 and CDR2 (germline): DFQATT, SNEGSKA (reference sequence). CDR3 bases: TGCAGTGCTGGACAGGCTAGCTCCTACGAGCAGTACTTC. Amino acids: CSAGQASSYEQYF.

To note about this clonotype: Possible read error: a much larger clone is one base away. The rearrangement joins TRBV6-2 or TRBV6-3 to TRBJ1-1; TRBD1 aligns across 12 bases. Looked up from germline, CDR1 is MNHEY and CDR2 is SVGEGT. The CDR3 totals 15 residues. CDR3 sequence (DNA): TGTGCCAGCAGTTACCGGTGGGACAGGGGGCTTGAAGCTCTCTTT. Translating gives CASSYRWDRGLEALF.

In this sample, this clonotype turned up many times. V is TRBV14 and J is TRBJ1-6; D not certain. Looked up from germline, CDR1 is SGHDN and CDR2 is FVKESK. The germline V and J ends were trimmed by 5 bases and 4 bases, with 15 bases remaining between them. The CDR3 extends over 16 amino acids. This chain's CDR3 is CASSSNHKLYNSPLHF. CDR3 in DNA: TGTGCCAGCAGCTCGAACCACAAGCTATATAATTCACCCCTCCACTTT.

This clonotype showed up many times. V is TRBV10-3 and J is TRBJ2-3; TRBD1 aligns across 10 bases. This CDR3 contains 16 residues. Trimming took 0 bases from V and 1 from J; bases not matched to a gene: 1. Germline CDR1 is ENHRY and CDR2 is SYGVKD. The CDR3 sequence is CAISESTGGRTDTQYF. The CDR3 nucleotides read TGTGCCATCAGTGAGTCGACAGGGGGCCGCACAGATACGCAGTATTTT.

Notes on this clonotype: At one of its ends the junction is not consistent with the germline gene, which may arise from a read error. The chain is built from TRBV5-8 and TRBJ2-1; tentatively, D is TRBD1 or TRBD2 (5 bases each). The germline V gene encodes CDR1 SGHTS and CDR2 YDEGEE. This CDR3 is built from 14 residues. The CDR3 here is CASSLHGTYNGQFF. The CDR3 coding sequence is TGTGCCAGCAGCTTGCACGGGACCTACAATGGGCAGTTCTTC.

V is TRBV7-8 and J is TRBJ2-6; D is possibly TRBD2 (6 bases). The CDR3 is 15 residues long. Germline V lookup: CDR1 SGHVS, CDR2 FQNEAQ. Trimming took 2 bases from V and 4 from J, leaving 9 bases between them. The CDR3 coding sequence is TGTGCCAGCAGCTTAAGAACTAGCGGGGCCAACGTCCTGACTTTC. Residues: CASSLRTSGANVLTF.